This T cell receptor (beta chain) comes out of a study of T cells in Graves' hyperthyroidism and ophthalmopathy. Amplification of TCR beta CDR3 regions was performed using RNA transcripts as template. HTBI primers were used for first-round RT-PCR of the TCR CDR3. MiXCR, run by TCRdb on the multiplex PCR reads, gives a single entry per CDR3 protein. The sample includes about 400,000 distinct CDR3 sequences, under 15% of them seen just once. Findings and caveats of the study: A median 6.5 months before onset, the model predicted ophthalmopathy. A model of 13 V-J features distinguished ophthalmopathy from stable hyperthyroidism.

This clonotype was seen a few times. Its specificity is not known. Patients aged 18 to 65 with hyperthyroidism were newly diagnosed, with duration under 2 months. The V gene's germline CDR1 is KGHDR and CDR2 SFDVKD. The CDR3 length is 18 residues. The trim removed 4 bases at V and 6 bases at J, leaving 9 bases unmatched. The rearrangement joins TRBV24-1 to TRBJ2-1; 15 bases are a match to TRBD2. Material for sequencing was blood. The source of this sequence is a woman aged 25-40 years with Graves' hyperthyroidism. The CDR3 nucleotides read TGTGCCACCAGTGACCGCGGACTAGCGGGAGGGTTACGCAATGAGCAGTTCTTC. Its protein product is CATSDRGLAGGLRNEQFF.